These 25 T cell receptor beta chains share one sample of origin, sequenced in a study of T-cell memory formation after mild COVID-19. TCRdb ran MiXCR on the 5' RACE reads and lists one entry per CDR3 protein. The sample includes fewer than 700,000 distinct CDR3 sequences, about a sixth of them seen just once. Sequenced sample: PBMCs or a T cell subset sorted from them (not recorded which). The receptors come from an adult woman who had mild COVID-19 (a few samples of this study predate the infection). Cell type and time point are not known.

This clonotype has just a few counts. The chain carries TRBV9 and TRBJ2-7, with D possibly being TRBD1 or TRBD2 (5 bases each). This CDR3 comprises 15 residues. V was shortened by 4 bases and J by 4 bases, with 18 bases between the two germline ends. The germline gives CDR1 SGDLS, CDR2 YYNGEE. As DNA, the CDR3 is TGTGCCAGCAGCCCCACCCGGGACCCTACATACGAGCAGTACTTC. Protein product: CASSPTRDPTYEQYF.

This clonotype was seen more than once but under ten times. V usage is TRBV7-9 and J usage is TRBJ2-2; D is uncertain. CDR1 is SEHNR, CDR2 FQNEAQ, per germline (reference sequence). Trimming stripped 1 base from V and 7 bases from J, with 7 bases between. The CDR3 loop spans 13 amino acids. The CDR3 protein is CASSLGLDGELFF. The CDR3 DNA is TGTGCCAGCAGCTTAGGGCTTGACGGGGAGCTGTTTTTT.

In nucleotides, the CDR3 is TGTGCCAGCAGCATTGAGCGGGGGGGAAGAGATACGCAGTATTTT. This codes for CASSIERGGRDTQYF. V gene TRBV5-6 combines with J gene TRBJ2-3; the match to TRBD2 covers 10 bases. Germline lookup yields CDR1 SGHDT and CDR2 YYEEEE. The junction had 7 bases not matched to a gene; V was cut back by 4 bases and J by 5 bases. The CDR3 consists of 15 residues. Full variable domain (rest looked up from reference TRBV5-6 and TRBJ2-3): DAGVTQSPTHLIKTRGQQVTLRCSPKSGHDTVSWYQQALGQGPQFIFQYYEEEERQRGNFPDRFSGHQFPNYSSELNVNALLLGDSALYLCASSIERGGRDTQYFGPGTRLTVL.

The chain combines TRBV6-5 with TRBJ2-5, with 11 bases that match TRBD1. The V gene end was trimmed by 8 bases and the J gene end by 2 bases; junction bases not matched to a gene: 7. CDR3 length: 15 residues. Germline CDR1 reads MNHEY; CDR2 reads SVGAGI. This CDR3 is CASATDRGHQETQYF. The CDR3 region has the DNA TGTGCCAGCGCTACGGACAGGGGGCATCAAGAGACCCAGTACTTC.

In this sample, this clonotype turned up a few times. The chain uses TRBV20-1 and TRBJ1-4; D possibly corresponds to TRBD1 (6 bases). The CDR3 has 17 amino acids. V lost 5 bases to trimming and J lost 8 bases, with 27 bases between them. Germline CDR1 is DFQATT and CDR2 is SNEGSKA (reference sequence). CDR3 amino acids: CSAGPPGGALGREKLFF. Written as DNA, the CDR3 is TGCAGTGCTGGACCACCCGGGGGCGCGTTGGGTAGGGAAAAACTGTTTTTT.

This clonotype has a single count. V is TRBV2 and J is TRBJ2-7, with D perhaps matching TRBD1 (6 bases). Germline CDR1 SNHLY, CDR2 FYNNEI. Trimming left V 6 bases short and J 5 bases short, with 11 bases between. This CDR3 comprises 12 residues. DNA for the CDR3: TGTGCCAGCAGGTTACAGGGCCACGAGCAGTACTTC. This gives the protein CASRLQGHEQYF.

CDR3 DNA: TGTGCCATCAGTGAGTCGAGAGGGGGGCCCAAGGCCTACGAGCAGTACTTC. Encoded protein: CAISESRGGPKAYEQYF. The rearrangement uses TRBV10-3 and TRBJ2-7, with D perhaps TRBD1 or TRBD2 (6 bases each). CDR3 size: 17 residues. Germline V gene lookup returns CDR1 ENHRY and CDR2 SYGVKD. With 0 bases removed from V and 2 bases from J, the gap between germline ends came to 17 bases.

This clonotype was detected a few times. The chain employs TRBV12-3 or TRBV12-4 and TRBJ2-5, with a weak D call TRBD2 (5 bases). The CDR3 is 17 residues long. V was pared by 5 bases and J by 3 bases, with 22 bases between. The CDR3 DNA sequence: TGTGCCAGCAGTCCAATTCCTCCCGTAGCGCGCGAAGAGACCCAGTACTTC. Translation gives CASSPIPPVAREETQYF.

This clonotype was detected only a few times. The chain is built from TRBV5-5 and TRBJ2-3; D is uncertain. Trimming left V 2 bases short and J 6 bases short, with 13 bases between. The CDR3 spans 14 residues. Germline V gene data show CDR1 as SGHKS and CDR2 as YYEKEE (reference sequence). The CDR3 DNA is TGTGCCAGCAGCTTTCTCGATGGTGTCGATACGCAGTATTTT. Protein: CASSFLDGVDTQYF.

This clonotype was found a few times. This chain connects TRBV19 to TRBJ1-5; 7 nucleotides line up with TRBD1. Germline V gene lookup returns CDR1 LNHDA and CDR2 SQIVND (reference sequence). The CDR3 loop spans 18 amino acids. The V gene end was trimmed by 6 bases and the J gene end by 4 bases; junction bases not matched to a gene: 18. The CDR3 sequence is CASRAGASGGQFNQPQHF. CDR3 in DNA: TGTGCCAGTAGAGCGGGGGCATCTGGGGGACAGTTTAATCAGCCCCAGCATTTT.

This chain connects TRBV10-3 to TRBJ1-1; no definite D call. The germline V gene has CDR1 ENHRY and CDR2 SYGVKD. This CDR3 is 15 amino acids long. Trimming stripped 2 bases from V and 0 bases from J, with 10 bases between. CDR3 sequence (DNA): TGTGCCATCAGTGAGAAGGCCTCCATGAACACTGAAGCTTTCTTT. Translation gives CAISEKASMNTEAFF.

The rearrangement uses TRBV7-9 and TRBJ1-2; TRBD1 might be the D (6 bases). Trimming took 4 bases from V and 0 from J, leaving 15 bases between them. The germline CDR1 and CDR2 sequences are SEHNR and FQNEAQ (reference sequence). The CDR3 is made up of 16 amino acids. The CDR3 loop reads CASSSGWTEANYGYTF. The DNA for the CDR3 is TGTGCCAGCAGCTCCGGCTGGACAGAAGCTAACTATGGCTACACCTTC. Full variable domain (remainder filled in from reference TRBV7-9 and TRBJ1-2): DTGVSQNPRHKITKRGQNVTFRCDPISEHNRLYWYRQTLGQGPEFLTYFQNEAQLEKSRLLSDRFSAERPKGSFSTLEIQRTEQGDSAMYLCASSSGWTEANYGYTFGSGTRLTVV.

The CDR3 region has the DNA TGCGCCAGCAGTCGGGACCGACTTAACTATGGCTACACCTTC. Translation gives CASSRDRLNYGYTF. This chain joins TRBV5-1 and TRBJ1-2; perhaps TRBD1 as D (5 bases). Deletions cut 5 bases from V and 1 base from J, with 12 bases between. The CDR3 length is 14 residues. Germline CDR1 and CDR2: SGHRS and YFSETQ.

The CDR3 region is CASSHEYRGRREKLFF. For the CDR3, the DNA is TGCGCCAGCAGCCACGAGTACCGGGGCCGGCGTGAAAAACTGTTTTTT. The chain has TRBV4-3 and TRBJ1-4; D is perhaps TRBD1 (5 bases). Between the trimmed V and J ends, which lost 3 bases and 7 bases, there was a span of 18 bases. Germline assignment: CDR1 LGHNA and CDR2 YSLEER. There are 16 residues in the CDR3.

The gene calls are TRBV29-1 and TRBJ2-5, with a possible D match to TRBD1 (6 bases). Germline CDR1 reads SQVTM; CDR2 reads ANQGSEA. The CDR3 is 15 amino acids. The V gene lost 2 bases and the J gene lost 5 bases, with 18 bases spanning the gap. The CDR3 region is CSVESSGWDTETQYF. The CDR3 DNA sequence: TGCAGCGTTGAATCCTCGGGGTGGGACACGGAGACCCAGTACTTC.

The chain joins TRBV7-2 to TRBJ1-1; D remains ambiguous. The CDR3 extends over 15 amino acids. V lost 2 bases and J lost 1, with 11 bases in between. Germline V gives CDR1 SGHTA, CDR2 FQGNSA. DNA of the CDR3: TGTGCCAGCAGCTTATTGAGAGCCCGGAACACTGAAGCTTTCTTT. Translated: CASSLLRARNTEAFF.

This clonotype was observed a few times. The genes are TRBV5-1 and TRBJ1-3, with a possible D match to TRBD1 (6 bases). The CDR3 spans 16 residues. V was shortened by 0 bases and J by 3 bases, with 13 bases between the two germline ends. The germline V gene encodes CDR1 SGHRS and CDR2 YFSETQ. The CDR3 is CASSLGQVLGGNTIYF. In nucleotides, the CDR3 is TGCGCCAGCAGCTTGGGACAGGTCCTCGGTGGAAACACCATATATTTT.

This clonotype was seen a few times. The rearrangement links TRBV12-5 to TRBJ1-1, with TRBD1 identical over 9 bases. CDR3 length equals 14 residues. With 6 bases clipped from V and 5 bases from J, the junction kept 7 bases outside the gene matches. Germline V gene sequence: CDR1 LGHNT, CDR2 FRNRAP. Here the CDR3 reads CASGPGQGITEAFF. CDR3 coding DNA: TGTGCTAGTGGCCCCGGACAGGGGATAACTGAAGCTTTCTTT.

The rearrangement links TRBV29-1 to TRBJ2-5; no clear D. Germline CDR1 is SQVTM and CDR2 is ANQGSEA. The CDR3 extends over 10 amino acids. The V and J ends lost 7 bases and 7 bases respectively, with 10 bases between them. The CDR3 DNA reads TGCAGCGCTGGGCGTGGGACCCAGTACTTC. It encodes CSAGRGTQYF.

Many counts were recorded for this clonotype. V and J are TRBV10-3 and TRBJ2-5, with a tentative D call TRBD2 (6 bases). The CDR3 sequence is 13 residues long. Trimming left V 5 bases short and J 2 bases short, with 9 bases between. CDR1 is ENHRY, CDR2 SYGVKD, per germline. DNA for the CDR3: TGTGCCATCAGTTGGAGGGAGCAAGAGACCCAGTACTTC. Protein: CAISWREQETQYF.

This clonotype has more than one count but fewer than ten. The chain is built from TRBV6-5 and TRBJ1-1; D perhaps matches TRBD1 (5 bases). The CDR3 runs to 12 residues. Germline V gene data show CDR1 as MNHEY and CDR2 as SVGAGI. Trimming removed 7 bases from V and 3 bases from J, with 9 bases in between. The CDR3 is CASTEGDTEAFF. CDR3 coding DNA: TGTGCCAGCACCGAAGGGGACACTGAAGCTTTCTTT.

This clonotype was detected only a few times. This chain joins TRBV5-1 and TRBJ2-7; D remains ambiguous. The V and J ends lost 4 bases and 3 bases respectively, with 14 bases between them. From germline, CDR1 is SGHRS and CDR2 YFSETQ. This CDR3 has 14 residues. CDR3 in amino acids: CASSKSTDYYEQYF. In DNA, the CDR3 is TGCGCCAGCAGCAAATCGACGGATTACTACGAGCAGTACTTC.

In DNA form, the CDR3 reads TGCGCCAGCAGCGCGGGGGGAGGGGTCAATGAGCAGTTCTTC. The encoded protein is CASSAGGGVNEQFF. The V gene is TRBV5-1, the J gene TRBJ2-1, with 8 bases identical to TRBD2. CDR1 is SGHRS, CDR2 YFSETQ, per germline. The ends lost 4 bases at V and 6 bases at J; junction bases unmatched: 6. The CDR3 length is 14 residues.

This clonotype was seen a handful of times. The chain is built from TRBV12-3 or TRBV12-4 and TRBJ2-1; TRBD2 is a possible D gene (5 bases). Trimming shortened V by 5 bases and J by 2 bases, and 13 bases separated the two germline ends. This CDR3 is built from 15 residues. CDR3 amino acids: CASSPRAKAYNEQFF. DNA of the CDR3: TGTGCCAGCAGTCCGCGGGCGAAGGCCTACAATGAGCAGTTCTTC.

The chain joins TRBV7-2 to TRBJ2-1; 12 nucleotides match TRBD2. Germline V gene data show CDR1 as SGHTA and CDR2 as FQGNSA. The CDR3 loop spans 15 amino acids. Germline trimming cut 5 bases from V and 6 bases from J; bases unmatched to any gene: 5. The CDR3 DNA reads TGTGCCAGCAGCATTCCTAGCGGGAGGGTCAATGAGCAGTTCTTC. Translated, it gives CASSIPSGRVNEQFF.